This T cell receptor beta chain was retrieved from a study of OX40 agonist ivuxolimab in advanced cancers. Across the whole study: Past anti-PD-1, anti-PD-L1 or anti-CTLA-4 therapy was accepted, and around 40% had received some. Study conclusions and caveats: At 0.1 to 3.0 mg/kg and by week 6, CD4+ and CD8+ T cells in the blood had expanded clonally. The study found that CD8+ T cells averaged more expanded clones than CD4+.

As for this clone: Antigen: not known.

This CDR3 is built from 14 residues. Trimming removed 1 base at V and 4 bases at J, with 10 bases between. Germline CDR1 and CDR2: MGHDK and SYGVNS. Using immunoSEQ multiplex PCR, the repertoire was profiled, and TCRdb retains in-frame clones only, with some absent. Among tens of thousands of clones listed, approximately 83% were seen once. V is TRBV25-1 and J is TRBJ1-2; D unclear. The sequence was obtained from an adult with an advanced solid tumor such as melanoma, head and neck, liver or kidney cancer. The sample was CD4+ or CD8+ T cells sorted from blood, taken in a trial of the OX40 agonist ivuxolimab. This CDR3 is CASSEFVRTYGYTF. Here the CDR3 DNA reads TGTGCCAGCAGTGAATTCGTCCGAACCTATGGCTACACCTTC.